The present T cell receptor beta chain was sequenced within a study (dated by TCRdb to about 2015). At the level of the whole study: The study examined whether tumor-infiltrating Tregs in breast cancer are drawn from blood Tregs or arise in situ by conversion from other CD4+ T cell subsets.

Points the paper makes about the study in general: Validation in the larger cohort was restricted to a single TCR beta V-J rearrangement rather than whole repertoires. The TCR alpha and beta sequences of tumor-infiltrating Tregs showed the greatest overlap with tumor naive CD4+ T cells, followed by blood naive CD4+ T cells. Tumor memory CD4+ T cell TCR gene usage was found to cluster with blood and lymph node memory CD4+ cells and with lymph node naive CD4+ cells.

To purify naive CD4+ T cells, the Miltenyi Naive CD4+ T Cell Isolation kit was used, and CD25 microbeads served to deplete Tregs. Ficoll density gradient centrifugation was used to isolate mononuclear cells from either lymph nodes or roughly 46 ml of peripheral blood. A purity exceeding 90% was confirmed by FACS for the sorted cell populations. Libraries were made using multiplex PCR. The run used an Ion Torrent PGM. On the authors' methods: For each of nine subset-tissue groups, sequencing data from the five patients were pooled, and the groups were then compared using unsupervised clustering of TCR gene usage. The Morisita-Horn index was used to calculate repertoire similarity, with shared sequences weighted by how much each contributed to each repertoire. TCRdb trimmed public reads at Q25 via fastp, called clones via MiXCR and kept in-frame beta chains. Rows with a matching CDR3 protein are joined into one entry that keeps the most common DNA and genes. The V and J calls follow TCRdb's processing rather than the paper's. This sample's listing comprises dozens of distinct CDR3 sequences.

As a fraction of the sample, this clonotype is large (0.1 to 1%). Its antigen is currently not known. One base away there is no much larger clone; base qualities are not given. This TCR was sampled from a female donor with breast cancer. Sequenced: naive CD4+ T cells sorted from blood. The cell subset or site label of this sample denotes: naive CD4+ T cells, CD4+CD45RA+CD25-.

The DNA sequence is as follows: TGTGCCAGCAGTTTTGAGTCGCAGGGTGTGGGTGGCTACACCTTC. Its protein product is CASSFESQGVGGYTF. In this chain, TRBV12-3 or TRBV12-4 is recombined with TRBJ1-2, with a weak D call of TRBD1 (5 bases match). Reading from cysteine to phenylalanine, the CDR3 counts 15 amino acids. Of the read, only the CDR3 DNA is kept; its 45 bases are in frame from base 1. V drops 3 bases and J drops 7 bases, leaving 18 bases in between.